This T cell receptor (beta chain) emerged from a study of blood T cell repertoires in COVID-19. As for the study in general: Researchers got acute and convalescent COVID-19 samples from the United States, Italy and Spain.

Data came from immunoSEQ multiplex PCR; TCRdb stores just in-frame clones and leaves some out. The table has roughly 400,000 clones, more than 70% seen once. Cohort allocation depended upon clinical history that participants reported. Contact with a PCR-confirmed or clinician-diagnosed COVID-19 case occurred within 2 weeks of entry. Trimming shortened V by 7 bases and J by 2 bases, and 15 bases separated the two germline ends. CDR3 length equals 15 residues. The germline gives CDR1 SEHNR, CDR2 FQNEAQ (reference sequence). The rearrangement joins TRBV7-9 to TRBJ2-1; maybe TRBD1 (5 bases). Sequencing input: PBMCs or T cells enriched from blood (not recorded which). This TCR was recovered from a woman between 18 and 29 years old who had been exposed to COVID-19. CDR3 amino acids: CASISGPPPYNEQFF. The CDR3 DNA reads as TGTGCCAGCATCTCAGGGCCCCCTCCCTACAATGAGCAGTTCTTC. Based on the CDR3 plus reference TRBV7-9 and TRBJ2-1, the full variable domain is DTGVSQNPRHKITKRGQNVTFRCDPISEHNRLYWYRQTLGQGPEFLTYFQNEAQLEKSRLLSDRFSAERPKGSFSTLEIQRTEQGDSAMYLCASISGPPPYNEQFFGPGTRLTVL.